This T cell receptor beta chain was profiled in a study of metastatic and nonmetastatic thyroid tumors. Study-wide background: A comparison of repertoires was made across blood and tumor or nodule tissue from malignant and benign thyroid patients.

As to this clone: The antigen is unknown.

No patient received treatment before thyroid surgery. Looked up from germline, CDR1 is DFQATT and CDR2 is SNEGSKA (reference sequence). V was clipped by 4 bases and J by 3 bases; unmatched bases: 5. CDR3 length: 15 residues. Whole-study results and caveats: TCR beta diversity was reportedly significantly higher in malignant thyroid tumors than benign nodules, in blood and tumor.

In the authors' workflow: The study took CDR3 differences across clinicopathological groups and made a distant-metastasis classifier for papillary thyroid cancer from them. TCRdb re-clonotyped the PCR reads through MiXCR. The authors' filters were not applied to this entry. The data show around 16,000 clones, with roughly 34% seen just once and approximately 9.9% held by the top ten. Sequencing was performed on tumor tissue. The source of this sequence is a male donor with papillary thyroid cancer or a benign thyroid nodule (not recorded which). Some clones in this sample may be carry-over from other donors' samples. This chain joins TRBV20-1 and TRBJ2-1; 11 bases align to TRBD2. CDR3 sequence (DNA): TGCAGTGCTAAGACCGGGACTAGCGGCTACAATGAGCAGTTCTTC. Its protein product is CSAKTGTSGYNEQFF.